The 2 T cell receptor beta chains below come from one sample, sequenced in a study of blood T cell repertoires in COVID-19. Measured with immunoSEQ multiplex PCR; TCRdb has only the in-frame clones, and not every one. The repertoire has nearly 350,000 clones, 85% to 90% of them found once; the top ten carry about 7%. The sequencing sample was made of peripheral blood. The source is a woman in her 70s with COVID-19, enrolled during active disease.

The gene calls are TRBV7-9 and TRBJ2-5; 12 nucleotides match TRBD1. The V gene end was trimmed by 5 bases and the J gene end by 5 bases; junction bases not matched to a gene: 6. Germline loops: CDR1 SEHNR, CDR2 FQNEAQ (reference sequence). This CDR3 contains 15 residues. CDR3 nucleotide sequence: TGTGCCAGCAGCCCGGGACAGGGGGCGGTGGAGACCCAGTACTTC. Its protein product is CASSPGQGAVETQYF.

The V and J genes are TRBV7-2 and TRBJ1-5; 10 nucleotides align to TRBD1. V dropped 3 bases and J dropped 6; count of bases not matched to a gene: 2. The CDR3 totals 14 residues. Germline V gene sequence: CDR1 SGHTA, CDR2 FQGNSA. CDR3 in amino acids: CASSLGTGAQPQHF. The CDR3 nucleotides read TGTGCCAGCAGCTTGGGGACAGGGGCTCAGCCCCAGCATTTT.